What follows describes a single T cell receptor beta chain. The antigen remains undetermined. The table came from immunoSEQ multiplex PCR; TCRdb's copy has only in-frame clones and leaves some out. The sample includes 140,000 or so clones, under 95% of them seen just once. The sample comes from a study of T cell responses to AZD1222 COVID-19 vaccine. Study overall: Second-dose recipients at about 4 or about 12 weeks were treated as one pooled group.

The CDR3 spans 16 residues. Germline-derived CDR1 and CDR2 are MGHDK and SYGVNS. Trimming cost V 2 bases and J 0 bases, with 11 bases left between them. Study-wide results and caveats: Repertoire sampling happened only post peak T cell response. Clonal diversity was possibly underestimated; the donors were predominantly white British and more often female.

Sequencing was performed on peripheral blood, taken on day 0 of AZD1222 vaccination. This sequence was found in an adult in good health. The chain links TRBV25-1 to TRBJ1-3, with a weak D call TRBD1 (6 bases). CDR3 in amino acids: CASSEPGANSGNTIYF. Here the CDR3 DNA reads TGTGCCAGCAGTGAACCGGGGGCGAACTCTGGAAACACCATATATTTT.